In this sample, the clone carrying this T cell receptor (beta chain) turned up once. Time point indicated: peripheral blood 6 weeks after treatment start. The patients had locally advanced or metastatic urothelial carcinoma. This CDR3 has 13 residues. V shed 6 bases and J shed 8 bases, with 14 bases lying between them. Per germline, CDR1 MDHEN and CDR2 SYDVKM. The sample is drawn from a study of PD-L1 blockade in urothelial cancer. On the study more broadly: In the patient group, about 85% of the roughly 30 were males with bladder-origin urothelial cancer. Median blood clonality was roughly 0.078, with around 83,000 unique TCRs.

Repertoires were generated with immunoSEQ multiplex PCR, while TCRdb's copy carries only in-frame clones and drops some. The sample holds fewer than 90,000 clones; 75% to 95% are singletons and the top ten take around 0.94%. The sequences come from PBMCs, collected around atezolizumab (anti-PD-L1) treatment. The chain couples TRBV28 to TRBJ1-5; possible D gene TRBD1, 5 bases. The sequence was obtained from an elderly woman with urothelial cancer. Written as DNA, the CDR3 is TGTGCCAGCAGAAACAGGTACGAGGAGCCCCAGCATTTT. Encoded protein: CASRNRYEEPQHF.